This TCR beta chain stems from a study of PD-L1 blockade in urothelial cancer. The overall study: Blood analysis took place 3 weeks (second dose) and 6 weeks after treatment start. Blood-derived samples held a median roughly 150,000 T cells.

This clone has only one observation. Time point noted: pretreatment peripheral blood. Metastatic or locally advanced urothelial carcinoma was present in the patients. Germline CDR1 reads LNHDA; CDR2 reads SQIVND (reference sequence). V lost 4 bases and J lost 10, with 13 bases in between. The CDR3 sequence is 12 residues long. The table came from immunoSEQ multiplex PCR; TCRdb's copy has only in-frame clones and leaves some out. The profile shows about 56,000 clones, 85% of them singletons. The receptor's source is a man aged 65-85 years with urothelial cancer. The chain carries TRBV19 and TRBJ1-1; possible D gene TRBD1, 5 bases. The input for sequencing was PBMCs, taken around atezolizumab (anti-PD-L1) treatment. DNA of the CDR3: TGTGCCAGTAGTAAGGAGGAGGGACGAGCTTTCTTT. Translation: CASSKEEGRAFF.